These T cell receptor beta chains were read from a single sample in a study of blood T cell repertoires in COVID-19. This table comes from immunoSEQ multiplex PCR, and its TCRdb copy is limited to in-frame clones, with some not included. The sample has about 250,000 clones, about 91% seen once. The specimen was peripheral blood. The receptors here all came from a woman between 25 and 40 years old with COVID-19, enrolled during active disease. Each CDR3 is given with its conserved first and last residue. The D gene is left open where the match is weak. Where a row states a size, it is once, few, many or the class of an expanded clone; other rows omit it.

TRBV19	-	12	TRBJ1-5	-	CASNAFRQPQHF	TGTGCCAGTAACGCGTTCCGGCAGCCCCAGCATTTT
TRBV3-1/TRBV3-2	-	17	TRBJ2-3	-	CASSQDQAGYNTDTQYF	TGTGCCAGCAGCCAAGATCAGGCGGGGTATAACACAGATACGCAGTATTTT
TRBV4-2	-	15	TRBJ2-2	few	CASSQSPVETGELFF	TGTGCCAGCAGCCAGAGTCCGGTTGAGACCGGGGAGCTGTTTTTT
TRBV11-3	-	13	TRBJ2-1	-	CASSLEVGARLFF	TGTGCCAGCAGCTTAGAGGTAGGGGCCCGGCTGTTCTTC
TRBV6-5	-	14	TRBJ1-2	-	CASSSGAANYGYTF	TGTGCCAGCAGCTCAGGGGCGGCTAACTATGGCTACACCTTC
TRBV2	TRBD1	12	TRBJ1-2	-	CASSGTGGGYTF	TGTGCCAGCAGCGGGACAGGGGGCGGCTACACCTTC
TRBV2	-	12	TRBJ1-2	-	CASSDTHSGYTF	TGTGCCAGCAGTGACACACATTCTGGCTACACCTTC
TRBV2	TRBD1	15	TRBJ2-1	-	CASSLTGTVYNEQFF	TGTGCCAGCAGTCTTACCGGGACAGTCTACAATGAGCAGTTCTTC
TRBV11-2	-	15	TRBJ1-2	-	CASSLSFASGYGYTF	TGTGCCAGCAGCTTATCGTTCGCTTCGGGATATGGCTACACCTTC
TRBV16	-	13	TRBJ1-2	-	CASTRTLTYGYTF	TGTGCCAGCACCCGCACTTTAACTTATGGCTACACCTTC
TRBV7-2	-	15	TRBJ2-2	-	CASSLGRQTTGELFF	TGTGCCAGCAGCTTGGGGAGGCAGACCACCGGGGAGCTGTTTTTT
TRBV29-1	-	15	TRBJ2-2	-	CSVEVGTRNTGELFF	TGCAGCGTTGAAGTTGGGACAAGGAACACCGGGGAGCTGTTTTTT
TRBV30	TRBD1	16	TRBJ1-5	-	CAWSVQGILSNQPQHF	TGTGCCTGGAGTGTACAGGGGATTCTTAGCAATCAGCCCCAGCATTTT
TRBV5-8	TRBD2	13	TRBJ2-1	-	CASSLRKRGEQFF	TGTGCCAGCAGCTTGAGGAAGCGGGGCGAGCAGTTCTTC
TRBV7-9	-	14	TRBJ2-5	-	CASSLIGPRETQYF	TGTGCCAGCAGCTTAATTGGGCCGCGCGAGACCCAGTACTTC
TRBV10-2	-	14	TRBJ1-2	-	CASRQGREGYGYTF	TGCGCCAGCAGACAGGGTCGGGAGGGCTATGGCTACACCTTC
TRBV5-6	TRBD1	15	TRBJ2-2	-	CASSLRGRFAGELFF	TGTGCCAGCAGCTTGAGGGGGCGCTTCGCCGGGGAGCTGTTTTTT
TRBV7-2	-	18	TRBJ1-3	-	CASSSGGLDVFSGNTIYF	TGTGCCAGCAGCTCGGGAGGACTGGACGTTTTCTCTGGAAACACCATATATTTT
TRBV28	-	11	TRBJ2-1	-	CASSLAEEQFF	TGTGCCAGCAGTTTAGCGGAGGAGCAGTTCTTC
TRBV7-9	-	13	TRBJ1-2	-	CASSPGEANGYTF	TGTGCCAGCAGCCCCGGGGAGGCCAATGGCTACACCTTC
TRBV14	TRBD2	13	TRBJ2-6	-	CASSQDPTGGVTF	TGTGCCAGCAGCCAAGACCCGACGGGGGGGGTGACTTTC
TRBV2	TRBD1	16	TRBJ1-6	once	CASSSRGDSYNSPLHF	TGTGCCAGCAGTTCGCGCGGGGACAGCTATAATTCACCCCTCCACTTT